This TCR beta chain was observed in a study of CD8 T cells in ankylosing spondylitis. Study conclusions and caveats: A TCR beta motif of fewer than ten highly homologous variants appeared characteristic of ankylosing spondylitis blood. Earlier work had already found some motif variants in reactive arthritis synovial fluid and blood.

Molecular-barcoded quantitative 5'-RACE produced these TCR beta libraries. TCRdb re-analysed the 5' RACE reads in MiXCR, keeping a single row per CDR3 protein. The table includes 100,000 to 150,000 distinct CDR3 sequences, roughly 7.3% detected once. The germline V gene encodes CDR1 SGHRS and CDR2 YFSETQ. Trimming took off 5 bases at V and 4 bases at J, with 17 bases between the two ends. The CDR3 covers 15 residues. This clonotype was observed many times. Its antigen is not identified. The specimen sequenced was blood, either unsorted or a sorted T cell fraction (not recorded which). The V gene is TRBV5-1, the J gene TRBJ2-3; tentatively, D is TRBD1 (6 bases). The sequence came from a male donor with ankylosing spondylitis or in good health (not recorded which). In DNA, the CDR3 is TGCGCCAGCAGGGGTGACAGGCAGTCTCCAGATACGCAGTATTTT. This gives the protein CASRGDRQSPDTQYF.